This TCR beta chain was found in a study of cytomegalovirus exposure and HLA in healthy donors. Overall study results and limits: Associated with cytomegalovirus, according to the listing, were around 160 TCR beta chains. It was assumed in the presence/absence analyses that sequencing depth was roughly uniform across donors. Association with HLA alleles at 0.05 false discovery rate was found for 16,951 TCR beta sequences in a later analysis.

Remarks on this clone: The antigen is undetermined.

CDR1 is ENHRY, CDR2 SYGVKD, per germline. CDR3 length: 17 residues. The V gene end was trimmed by 4 bases and the J gene end by 0 bases; junction bases not matched to a gene: 8. Amplification used 60 Vbeta primers and 13 Jbeta primers. Here immunoSEQ multiplex PCR was the method, and the copy in TCRdb shows in-frame clones only, minus some. The sample lists 90,000 to 130,000 clones, 70% to 90% occurring once. Sequenced: PBMCs. The J gene is TRBJ2-3, the V gene TRBV10-3; 9 positions match TRBD2. This sequence originates from a man between 35 and 55 years old in good health and CMV-seronegative. The CDR3 nucleotides read TGTGCCATCAGTGGAATAGCGGGGGCCTTTAGCACAGATACGCAGTATTTT. Protein sequence: CAISGIAGAFSTDTQYF.